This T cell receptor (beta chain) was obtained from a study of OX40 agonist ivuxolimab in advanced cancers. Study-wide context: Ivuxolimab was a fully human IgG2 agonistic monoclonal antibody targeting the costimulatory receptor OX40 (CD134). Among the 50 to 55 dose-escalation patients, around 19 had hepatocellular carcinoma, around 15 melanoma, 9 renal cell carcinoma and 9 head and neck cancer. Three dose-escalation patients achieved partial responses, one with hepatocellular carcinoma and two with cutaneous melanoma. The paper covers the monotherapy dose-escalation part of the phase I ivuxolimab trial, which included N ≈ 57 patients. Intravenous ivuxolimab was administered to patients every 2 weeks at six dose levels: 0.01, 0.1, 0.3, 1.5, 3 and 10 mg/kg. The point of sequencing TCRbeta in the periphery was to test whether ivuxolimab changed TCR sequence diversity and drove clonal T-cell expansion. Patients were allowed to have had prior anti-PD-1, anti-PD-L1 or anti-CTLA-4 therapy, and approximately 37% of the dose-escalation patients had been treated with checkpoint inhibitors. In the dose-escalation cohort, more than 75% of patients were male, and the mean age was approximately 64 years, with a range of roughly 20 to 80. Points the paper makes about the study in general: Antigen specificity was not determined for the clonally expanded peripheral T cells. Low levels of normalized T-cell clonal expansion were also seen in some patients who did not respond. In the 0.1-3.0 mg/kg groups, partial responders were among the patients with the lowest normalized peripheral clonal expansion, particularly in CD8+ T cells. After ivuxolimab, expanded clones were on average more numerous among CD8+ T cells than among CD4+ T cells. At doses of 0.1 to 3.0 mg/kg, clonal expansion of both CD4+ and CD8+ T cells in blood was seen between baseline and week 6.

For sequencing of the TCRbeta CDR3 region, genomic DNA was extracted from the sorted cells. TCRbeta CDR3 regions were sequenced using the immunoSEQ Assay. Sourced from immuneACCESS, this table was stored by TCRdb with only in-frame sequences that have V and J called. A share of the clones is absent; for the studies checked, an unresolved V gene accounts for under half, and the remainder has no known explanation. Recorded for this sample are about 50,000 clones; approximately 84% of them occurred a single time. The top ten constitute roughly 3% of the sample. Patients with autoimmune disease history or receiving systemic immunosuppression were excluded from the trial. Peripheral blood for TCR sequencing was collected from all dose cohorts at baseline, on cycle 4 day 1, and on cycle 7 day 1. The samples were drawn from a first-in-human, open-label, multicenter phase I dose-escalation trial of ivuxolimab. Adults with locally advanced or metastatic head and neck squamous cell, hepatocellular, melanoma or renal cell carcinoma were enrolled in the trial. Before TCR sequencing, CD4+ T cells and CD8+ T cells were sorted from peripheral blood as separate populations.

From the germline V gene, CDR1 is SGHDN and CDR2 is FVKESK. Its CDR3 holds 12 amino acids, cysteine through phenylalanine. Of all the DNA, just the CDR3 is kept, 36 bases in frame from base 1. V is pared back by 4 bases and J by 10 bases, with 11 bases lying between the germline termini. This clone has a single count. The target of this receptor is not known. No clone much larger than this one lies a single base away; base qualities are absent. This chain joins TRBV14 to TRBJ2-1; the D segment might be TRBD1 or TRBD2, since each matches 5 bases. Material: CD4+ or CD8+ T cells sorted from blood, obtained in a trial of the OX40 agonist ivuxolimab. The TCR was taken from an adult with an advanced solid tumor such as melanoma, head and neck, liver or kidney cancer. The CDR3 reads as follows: CASSRPGAEQFF. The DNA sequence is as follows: TGTGCCAGCAGCCGCCCCGGGGCGGAGCAGTTCTTC.